The present T cell receptor (beta chain) was sequenced within a study of blood T cell repertoires in COVID-19 (dated by TCRdb to 2019 to 2021). Study-level background: Samples covering the acute and convalescent phases of COVID-19 were provided by collaborators in the United States, Italy and Spain. The prospective study material was composed of cDNA or gDNA derived from T cells, B-cell-depleted T cells, or PBMCs. Deeply sampled blood TCRbeta repertoires from subjects exposed to, actively infected with, or recovered from COVID-19 were included in the dataset. A freely available public database, intended as a resource for researchers studying the immune response to SARS-CoV-2, is where the repertoires were released. Samples were obtained from the ongoing ImmuneRACE study (first 160 participants) and from some 1,200 subjects provided by 6 global collaborators. Sample metadata almost always included a de-identified subject ID, COVID-19 status, age in years and sex. Where available, HLA class I and class II types were obtained from metadata supplied by the sample provider rather than from assay-based typing. Results and caveats for the whole study, not just this receptor: How much clinical and demographic metadata was included differed by source and by participant, and the metadata was provided uncurated.

TCRbeta CDR3 regions were amplified from genomic DNA by means of the immunoSEQ Assay, a bias-controlled multiplex PCR. The paper's processing steps were these. Nucleated cell counts per sample were estimated from amplification of reference gene primers within the assay. To quantify the absolute abundance of each unique TCRbeta CDR3 rearrangement, sequence reads were collapsed and filtered. For each sample, productive Simpson clonality was calculated as the square root of Simpson's diversity index across productive rearrangements. TCRdb carries this immuneACCESS record with in-frame sequences only. Its versions omit some clonotypes, under half of them owing to an unresolved V gene in the studies checked, with the rest unexplained. The V and J calls and the clone size are those of that table, but D and trimming were determined from the DNA. In this sample the table shows about 180,000 clones, roughly 85% of which occur a single time. The biggest ten clones account for more than 7.5% of the sample.

Each collaborating institution followed its own protocols to collect whole blood in K2EDTA tubes. For TCRbeta analysis, collaborators shipped samples in one of three forms: frozen whole blood, isolated PBMCs, or DNA extracted from either of those sample types. Comments on this clone: The antigen it binds to is not known. Per-base qualities were not stored, and no clone one base away is much larger.

As encoded in the germline V gene, CDR1 is KGHSH while CDR2 is LQKENI. The trim is 0 bases for V and 4 bases for J, with a gap of 15 bases between the germline ends. The CDR3 has 17 amino acids, counting the end cysteine and phenylalanine. Of the read, only the CDR3 DNA is kept; its 51 bases are in frame from base 1. The receptor comes from a man aged 45-65 years with active or convalescent COVID-19. The sequenced material came from peripheral blood. The V gene is TRBV18 and the J gene is TRBJ2-2; TRBD2 is perhaps the D gene, given 5 matching bases. The DNA is TGTGCCAGCTCACCACCAATTCCGGGATCGGGCACCGGGGAGCTGTTTTTT. Its protein product is CASSPPIPGSGTGELFF.